This is a list of T cell receptor beta chains from one sample in a study of identical twins' blood T cells. TCRdb independently ran MiXCR on the 5' RACE reads; one entry per CDR3 protein. The table includes roughly 340,000 distinct CDR3 sequences, about 28% detected once. Source material: PBMCs. These receptors came from a woman between 18 and 49 years old in good health. CDR3s include the opening cysteine and the closing phenylalanine or tryptophan. The order of the fields is J gene, D gene, V gene, clone size, CDR3 protein, CDR3 DNA. D genes are given only for firm matches. Clone size, where shown, is once, few, many, or a class for clones that have expanded.

>TRBJ2-2|-|TRBV5-1|-
CASSPDRPDTGELFF
TGCGCCAGCAGCCCGGACCGCCCGGACACCGGGGAGCTGTTTTTT
>TRBJ1-2|-|TRBV6-6|many
CASSQGLYGYTF
TGTGCCAGCAGCCAGGGACTCTATGGCTACACCTTC
>TRBJ2-2|-|TRBV20-1|many
CSARDPSGLANTGELFF
TGCAGTGCTAGAGATCCGTCGGGGCTTGCGAACACCGGGGAGCTGTTTTTT
>TRBJ2-3|-|TRBV2|-
CASNKAQEDMQYF
TGTGCCAGCAATAAAGCCCAAGAGGATATGCAGTATTTT
>TRBJ1-1|TRBD1|TRBV7-9|-
CASSPGQSEVFF
TGTGCCAGCAGCCCGGGACAGTCCGAAGTTTTCTTT
>TRBJ1-2|TRBD1|TRBV18|-
CASSPGTGVRSYTF
TGTGCCAGCTCACCTGGGACAGGGGTCCGAAGCTACACCTTC
>TRBJ2-7|-|TRBV9|-
CASSVGTSTTYEQYF
TGTGCCAGCAGCGTAGGAACTAGCACGACCTACGAGCAGTACTTC
>TRBJ2-7|-|TRBV5-1|-
CASSTDGEQYF
TGCGCCAGCAGCACGGACGGCGAGCAGTACTTC
>TRBJ1-1|-|TRBV20-1|many
CSANRAEAFF
TGCAGTGCTAACAGGGCTGAAGCTTTCTTT
>TRBJ2-2|-|TRBV6-2/TRBV6-3|many
CASSGNTGELFF
TGTGCCAGCAGTGGGAACACCGGGGAGCTGTTTTTT
>TRBJ2-5|-|TRBV11-2|few
CASSPPLALQETQYF
TGTGCCAGCAGCCCACCTCTTGCGCTCCAAGAGACCCAGTACTTC
>TRBJ1-2|-|TRBV7-2|-
CASSLAAENYGYTF
TGTGCCAGCAGCTTAGCGGCCGAGAACTATGGCTACACCTTC
>TRBJ2-1|-|TRBV9|-
CASSDSYNEQFF
TGTGCCAGCAGCGACAGTTACAATGAGCAGTTCTTC
>TRBJ1-5|-|TRBV25-1|few
CASTNLQGPQPQHF
TGTGCCAGCACGAACCTTCAGGGTCCGCAGCCCCAGCATTTT
>TRBJ2-3|-|TRBV20-1|-
CSARTSPSTDTQYF
TGCAGTGCTCGGACTTCACCTAGCACAGATACGCAGTATTTT